The source of this TCR beta chain is a study of OX40 agonist ivuxolimab in advanced cancers. For context, the study as a whole: Ivuxolimab, which targeted the costimulatory receptor OX40 (CD134), was an agonistic, fully human IgG2 monoclonal antibody. Partial responses occurred in three dose-escalation patients, of whom one had hepatocellular carcinoma and two had cutaneous melanoma. In the dose-escalation cohort, 65% to 90% of patients were male, and the mean age was approximately 64 years, with a range of about 23 to 90. Prior anti-PD-1, anti-PD-L1 or anti-CTLA-4 therapy was permitted, and approximately 41% of dose-escalation patients had received checkpoint inhibitors. Of the approximately 50 dose-escalation patients, hepatocellular carcinoma was present in about 20, melanoma in around 15, renal cell carcinoma in 9 and head and neck cancer in 9. Peripheral TCRbeta sequencing aimed to test whether ivuxolimab altered TCR sequence diversity and caused clonal T-cell expansion. Intravenous ivuxolimab was administered to patients every 2 weeks at six dose levels: 0.01, 0.1, 0.3, 1.5, 3 and 10 mg/kg. The monotherapy dose-escalation portion (N ≈ 57 patients) of the phase I ivuxolimab trial is reported in the paper. Points the paper makes about the study in general: Clonal expansion of both CD4+ and CD8+ blood T cells was observed from baseline to week 6 at doses 0.1 to 3.0 mg/kg. Antigen specificity was not determined for the clonally expanded peripheral T cells. Low levels of normalized T-cell clonal expansion were also shown by some nonresponding patients. On average, CD8+ T cells showed more expanded clones than CD4+ T cells after ivuxolimab. Partial responders in the 0.1-3.0 mg/kg groups had among the lowest normalized peripheral clonal expansion, especially among CD8+ T cells.

Genomic DNA was extracted from sorted cells for sequencing of the TCRbeta CDR3 region. The immunoSEQ Assay was used to sequence the TCRbeta CDR3 regions. The immuneACCESS repertoire file appears here via TCRdb, limited to in-frame rearrangements. These files lack a portion of the clones; in checked studies, under half of the deficit traces to unresolved V genes, and the cause of the others is not known. The sample table records 55,000 to 70,000 clones; about 80% of these occur just once. The ten biggest clones cover about 4.7% of the sample. The trial excluded patients who had a history of autoimmune disease or were on systemic immunosuppression. In every dose cohort, peripheral blood was drawn for TCR sequencing at baseline, cycle 4 day 1, and cycle 7 day 1. Samples came from an open-label, multicenter, first-in-human phase I dose-escalation trial of ivuxolimab. Adults with locally advanced or metastatic melanoma, renal cell carcinoma, hepatocellular carcinoma or head and neck squamous cell carcinoma were enrolled in the trial. Before TCR sequencing, CD4+ T cells and CD8+ T cells from peripheral blood were sorted into separate populations.

In this sample, this clone turned up a few times. Its antigen is not yet known. No much larger clone is present one base from it, and per-base qualities are unavailable. Sequencing was performed on CD4+ or CD8+ T cells sorted from blood, taken in a trial of the OX40 agonist ivuxolimab. This TCR derives from an adult with an advanced solid tumor such as melanoma, head and neck, liver or kidney cancer.

The DNA reads as follows: TGTGCCAGCACCCCAGGGGCGCAGGGGGCTGGGGAGACCCAGTACTTC. Its protein reads: CASTPGAQGAGETQYF. The receptor chain draws on TRBV28 and TRBJ2-5, and 8 bases in between align with TRBD1. The CDR3 numbers 16 residues from cysteine through phenylalanine. Only the CDR3 DNA stays, 48 bases, in frame from base 1. CDR1 MDHEN and CDR2 SYDVKM are derived from the germline V gene. V has 7 bases trimmed and J has 5 bases trimmed; junction bases matching no gene number 15.